This TCR beta chain stems from a study of T cells in Graves' hyperthyroidism and ophthalmopathy. CDR1 and CDR2 from the germline V gene are SQVTM and ANQGSEA. The CDR3 is 13 amino acids. V gave up 7 bases and J gave up 2 bases, with 12 bases separating them. Clinical symptoms, serum thyroxine, TRAb, thyroid ultrasound and orbital computed tomography informed diagnoses. RNA transcripts were the template for amplifying TCR beta CDR3 regions. TCR CDR3 regions were first amplified by RT-PCR with HTBI primers. One entry per CDR3 protein results from TCRdb running MiXCR on the multiplex PCR reads. The sample holds roughly 500,000 distinct CDR3 sequences, approximately 48% seen once.

Material for sequencing was peripheral blood or thyroid tissue (not recorded which). The V and J genes are TRBV29-1 and TRBJ1-5; weak D call: TRBD1 (6 bases). The receptor was isolated from an adult woman with Graves' disease, either hyperthyroidism or ophthalmopathy (not recorded which). The CDR3 DNA reads as TGCAGCGCCTCCGGGGGCCGCAATCAGCCCCAGCATTTT. Protein: CSASGGRNQPQHF.